This T cell receptor (beta chain) was sequenced in a study of cytomegalovirus exposure and HLA in healthy donors. Germline V gene sequence: CDR1 KGHSH, CDR2 LQKENI. The CDR3 loop spans 13 amino acids. Trimming took 3 bases from V and 6 from J, leaving 9 bases between them. The study, taken as a whole, reports: Most TCR sequences were uncommon, yet certain public TCRs appeared in many donors. Later work found that TCR association rates differed between HLA loci; DRB1 had the most and HLA-C the fewest. A list of approximately 150 TCR beta chains associated with cytomegalovirus was given.

A remark on this clone: Its matching antigen is unknown.

The study ran its PCR with 60 Vbeta and 13 Jbeta primers. The protocol was immunoSEQ multiplex PCR, while the TCRdb copy is restricted to in-frame clones and leaves out a portion. The sample consists of fewer than 80,000 clones, around 80% of them appearing once. The chain joins TRBV18 to TRBJ2-1; the D gene is possibly TRBD1 (5 bases). The receptor comes from a man aged 30-40 years in good health and CMV-seronegative. Sequences were obtained from PBMCs. The CDR3 sequence: CASSPNRGNEQFF. CDR3 DNA sequence: TGTGCCAGCTCACCGAATAGGGGCAATGAGCAGTTCTTC. The full variable domain, with the rest looked up from reference TRBV18 and TRBJ2-1, is NAGVMQNPRHLVRRRGQEARLRCSPMKGHSHVYWYRQLPEEGLKFMVYLQKENIIDESGMPKERFSAEFPKEGPSILRIQQVVRGDSAAYFCASSPNRGNEQFFGPGTRLTVL.